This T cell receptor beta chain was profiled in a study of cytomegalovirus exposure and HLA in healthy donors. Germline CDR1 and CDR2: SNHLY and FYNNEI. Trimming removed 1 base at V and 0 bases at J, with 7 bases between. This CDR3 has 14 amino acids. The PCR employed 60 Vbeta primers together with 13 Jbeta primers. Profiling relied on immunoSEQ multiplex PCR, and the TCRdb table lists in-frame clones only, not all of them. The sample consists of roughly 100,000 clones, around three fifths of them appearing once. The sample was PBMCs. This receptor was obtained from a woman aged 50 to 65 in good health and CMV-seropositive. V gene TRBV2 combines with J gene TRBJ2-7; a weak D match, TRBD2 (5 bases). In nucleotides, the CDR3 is TGTGCCAGCAGTGAAGTGGGGAGCTCCTACGAGCAGTACTTC. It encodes CASSEVGSSYEQYF. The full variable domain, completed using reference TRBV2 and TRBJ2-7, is EPEVTQTPSHQVTQMGQEVILRCVPISNHLYFYWYRQILGQKVEFLVSFYNNEISEKSEIFDDQFSVERPDGSNFTLKIRSTKLEDSAMYFCASSEVGSSYEQYFGPGTRLTVT.